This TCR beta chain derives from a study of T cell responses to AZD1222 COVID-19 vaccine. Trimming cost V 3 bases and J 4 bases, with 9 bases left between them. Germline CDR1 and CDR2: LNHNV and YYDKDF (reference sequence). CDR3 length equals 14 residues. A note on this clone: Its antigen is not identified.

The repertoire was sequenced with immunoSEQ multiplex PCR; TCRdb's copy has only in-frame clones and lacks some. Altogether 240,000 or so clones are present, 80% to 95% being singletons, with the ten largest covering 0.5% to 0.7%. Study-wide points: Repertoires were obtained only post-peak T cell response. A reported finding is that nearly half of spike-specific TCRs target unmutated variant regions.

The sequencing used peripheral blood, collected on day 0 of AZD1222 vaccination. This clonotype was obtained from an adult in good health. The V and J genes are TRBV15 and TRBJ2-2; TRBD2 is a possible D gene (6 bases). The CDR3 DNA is TGTGCCACCAGCAGCCTCGGGGGCACCGGGGAGCTGTTTTTT. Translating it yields CATSSLGGTGELFF.